Presented here are 25 T cell receptor beta chains from one specimen sequenced in a study of neurological immune-mediated disorders. TCRdb reprocessed the 5' RACE reads with MiXCR, giving one entry per CDR3 protein. The sample includes about 80,000 distinct CDR3 sequences, 5% to 6.5% of them seen just once. The time point here: longitudinal time-point 2. Specimen: PBMCs. These receptor sequences come from a woman aged 55-70 years with multiple sclerosis.

This clonotype was seen ten or more times. The chain employs TRBV5-1 and TRBJ1-1; TRBD1 matches 9 bases. CDR3 length: 16 residues. The V segment lost 3 bases and the J segment 5 bases; nucleotides outside the gene matches: 11. Germline CDR1 and CDR2: SGHRS and YFSETQ. The CDR3 reads CASSSVGQGGRTEAFF. In nucleotides, the CDR3 is TGCGCCAGCAGCTCGGTGGGACAGGGAGGTCGGACTGAAGCTTTCTTT.

This clonotype has a count of ten or more. This chain connects TRBV10-3 to TRBJ2-2; a weak D match, TRBD1 (6 bases). CDR3 length: 15 amino acids. V was trimmed by 0 bases and J by 4 bases, leaving 9 bases between them. The germline CDR1 and CDR2 sequences are ENHRY and SYGVKD. In nucleotides, the CDR3 is TGTGCCATCAGTGAGTCAGGGGGTTCCACCGGGGAGCTGTTTTTT. It translates to CAISESGGSTGELFF.

This clonotype was detected many times. This sequence joins TRBV5-5 and TRBJ1-4; D unresolved. V was clipped by 0 bases and J by 5 bases, with 5 bases between them. CDR3 length: 13 amino acids. Looked up from germline, CDR1 is SGHKS and CDR2 is YYEKEE (reference sequence). The CDR3 bases are TGTGCCAGCAGCTTGGGCCCGAATGAAAAACTGTTTTTT. Protein sequence: CASSLGPNEKLFF.

Remarks on this clonotype: A much larger clone differs by one base, so this may be a read error. This chain uses TRBV6-1 with TRBJ2-6; weak D call: TRBD1 (6 bases). Trimming removed 3 bases at V and 5 bases at J, with 17 bases between. The CDR3 contains 17 residues. Germline V gives CDR1 MNHNS, CDR2 SASEGT. The CDR3 region has the DNA TGTGCCAGCAGTGATGACAGGTTACAATCTTGGGCCAACGTCCTGACTTTC. Translation: CASSDDRLQSWANVLTF.

This clonotype was observed at least ten times. CDR3 DNA sequence: TGTGCCAGCGGGAGGGTGAACACCGGGGAGCTGTTTTTT. Encoded protein: CASGRVNTGELFF. The rearrangement joins TRBV2 to TRBJ2-2, with 7 bases aligning to TRBD2. This CDR3 spans 13 amino acids. Germline loops: CDR1 SNHLY, CDR2 FYNNEI. Losses at the gene ends were 8 bases for V and 1 base for J; bases not matched to a gene: 1. Variable domain in full (rest from reference TRBV2 and TRBJ2-2): EPEVTQTPSHQVTQMGQEVILRCVPISNHLYFYWYRQILGQKVEFLVSFYNNEISEKSEIFDDQFSVERPDGSNFTLKIRSTKLEDSAMYFCASGRVNTGELFFGEGSRLTVL.

This clonotype has at least ten counts. The chain joins TRBV7-9 to TRBJ1-1, with TRBD1 matching 8 bases. Per germline, CDR1 SEHNR and CDR2 FQNEAQ (reference sequence). CDR3 size: 15 residues. V gave up 5 bases and J gave up 2 bases; unmatched junction bases: 7. This CDR3 is CASSPGTGPNTEAFF. The CDR3 DNA reads as TGTGCCAGCAGCCCCGGGACAGGCCCTAACACTGAAGCTTTCTTT.

In this sample, this clonotype turned up a few times. The rearrangement links TRBV29-1 to TRBJ2-1, with D possibly being TRBD2 (6 bases). The CDR3 extends over 12 amino acids. Germline values: CDR1 SQVTM, CDR2 ANQGSEA. Trimming took off 3 bases at V and 4 bases at J, with 7 bases between the two ends. CDR3 in DNA: TGCAGCGTTGAGGCGGGGTACAATGAGCAGTTCTTC. Translating gives CSVEAGYNEQFF.

This chain connects TRBV2 to TRBJ1-5; 11 bases are a match to TRBD1. CDR3 length: 14 amino acids. V lost 6 bases to trimming and J lost 5 bases; unmatched junction nucleotides: 3. Germline assignment: CDR1 SNHLY and CDR2 FYNNEI. As DNA, the CDR3 is TGTGCCAGCAGAAAGGACAGGGGGCATCAGCCCCAGCATTTT. Translation: CASRKDRGHQPQHF.

The sample holds a few counts of this clonotype. The chain employs TRBV11-2 and TRBJ2-1, with 11 bases identical to TRBD2. The CDR3 contains 15 residues. Germline V gene lookup returns CDR1 SGHAT and CDR2 FQNNGV. The ends lost 6 bases at V and 4 bases at J; junction bases unmatched: 5. CDR3: CASRETSGRYNEQFF. The CDR3 nucleotides read TGTGCCAGCAGGGAAACTAGCGGGAGATACAATGAGCAGTTCTTC.

A few counts support this clonotype. The chain employs TRBV2 and TRBJ1-5; 7 nucleotides align to TRBD1. CDR1 SNHLY and CDR2 FYNNEI come from the germline V gene. CDR3 size: 16 residues. Trimming at V came to 1 base and at J to 4 bases, leaving 7 bases not matched to a gene. CDR3 bases: TGTGCCAGCAGTGAAGAGGAAGCAGGGGGGAATCAGCCCCAGCATTTT. It is translated as CASSEEEAGGNQPQHF.

Comments on this clonotype: Possible read error: a much larger clone is one base away. The rearrangement uses TRBV7-9 and TRBJ2-1, with D perhaps TRBD2 (5 bases). Germline loops: CDR1 SEHNR, CDR2 FQNEAQ (reference sequence). Trimming took 3 bases from V and 5 from J, leaving 14 bases between them. The CDR3 covers 15 residues. The CDR3 is CASSLEHRRDNEQFF. CDR3 nucleotides: TGTGCCAGCAGCTTGGAACACCGGCGGGACAATGAGCAGTTCTTC.

This clonotype was observed at least ten times. This chain uses TRBV7-2 with TRBJ1-4; D is uncertain. Between the trimmed V and J ends, which lost 2 bases and 7 bases, there was a span of 8 bases. Germline CDR1 and CDR2: SGHTA and FQGNSA. The CDR3 totals 13 residues. CDR3 DNA sequence: TGTGCCAGCAGCTTAAATGGCCCTGAAAAACTGTTTTTT. Translation gives CASSLNGPEKLFF.

This clonotype was counted at least ten times. V usage is TRBV5-1 and J usage is TRBJ2-7, with TRBD1 matching over 9 bases. This CDR3 comprises 16 residues. Germline V gene data show CDR1 as SGHRS and CDR2 as YFSETQ. Trimming at V came to 0 bases and at J to 6 bases, leaving 10 bases not matched to a gene. The CDR3 region has the DNA TGCGCCAGCAGCTTGGGGGCTCCCGGGACAGGGCGCGAGCAGTACTTC. Amino acid sequence: CASSLGAPGTGREQYF.

By sample fraction, this clonotype is medium-sized (0.01 to 0.1%). This sequence joins TRBV5-1 and TRBJ2-3; D unresolved. The CDR3 is 13 amino acids. V lost 0 bases and J lost 1, with 3 bases in between. Germline V gene data show CDR1 as SGHRS and CDR2 as YFSETQ. Here the CDR3 DNA reads TGCGCCAGCAGCTTGGCGGGCACAGATACGCAGTATTTT. Amino acids: CASSLAGTDTQYF.

This clonotype was recorded at least ten times. The CDR3 bases are TGTGCCAGCAGCTTGGCAGGGTGGACCTACGAGCAGTACTTC. Amino acid sequence: CASSLAGWTYEQYF. The gene calls are TRBV5-6 and TRBJ2-7; D perhaps matches TRBD1 (5 bases). This CDR3 region has 14 residues. V was trimmed by 0 bases and J by 2 bases, leaving 9 bases between them. Germline-derived CDR1 and CDR2 are SGHDT and YYEEEE.

There are many counts of this clonotype. The V and J genes are TRBV5-1 and TRBJ2-2; no firm D call. The CDR3 loop spans 16 amino acids. CDR1 is SGHRS and CDR2 is YFSETQ in the germline V gene. V was cut by 1 base and J by 4 bases, with 14 bases left in between. As DNA, the CDR3 is TGCGCCAGCAGCTTGAGTGCCCACGTAGCCACCGGGGAGCTGTTTTTT. Protein: CASSLSAHVATGELFF. Together with reference TRBV5-1 and TRBJ2-2, the CDR3 gives the full variable domain: KAGVTQTPRYLIKTRGQQVTLSCSPISGHRSVSWYQQTPGQGLQFLFEYFSETQRNKGNFPGRFSGRQFSNSRSEMNVSTLELGDSALYLCASSLSAHVATGELFFGEGSRLTVL.

This clonotype came up many times. The V call is TRBV12-3 or TRBV12-4, the J call TRBJ2-7; D possibly corresponds to TRBD2 (6 bases). The V end was cut by 1 base, the J end by 1 base, with 14 bases between. This CDR3 is built from 16 residues. CDR3 sequence: CASSLGGAGTSYEQYF. The CDR3 DNA reads TGTGCCAGCAGTTTAGGAGGGGCTGGGACTTCCTACGAGCAGTACTTC.

This clonotype occurred many times. The rearrangement joins TRBV15 to TRBJ1-4; TRBD1 is a possible D gene (6 bases). Germline CDR1 is LNHNV and CDR2 is YYDKDF (reference sequence). Trimming cost V 0 bases and J 5 bases, with 10 bases left between them. The CDR3 extends over 15 amino acids. The CDR3 region is CATSRDGQKNEKLFF. The CDR3 nucleotides read TGTGCCACCAGCAGAGACGGACAGAAAAATGAAAAACTGTTTTTT. The whole variable domain, filled in from reference TRBV15 and TRBJ1-4, reads DAMVIQNPRYQVTQFGKPVTLSCSQTLNHNVMYWYQQKSSQAPKLLFHYYDKDFNNEADTPDNFQSRRPNTSFCFLDIRSPGLGDTAMYLCATSRDGQKNEKLFFGSGTQLSVL.

The chain links TRBV28 to TRBJ2-5; 8 bases fit TRBD2. Trimming at V came to 5 bases and at J to 7 bases, leaving 12 bases not matched to a gene. The CDR3 consists of 15 residues. Per the germline V gene, CDR1 is MDHEN and CDR2 is SYDVKM. The CDR3: CASSPFGGDPGTQYF. The CDR3 DNA is TGTGCCAGCAGTCCATTCGGGGGGGACCCAGGGACCCAGTACTTC.

This clonotype came up many times. The V gene is TRBV7-8, the J gene TRBJ1-1, with 7 bases fitting TRBD1. This CDR3 spans 14 amino acids. Germline-derived CDR1 and CDR2 are SGHVS and FQNEAQ. The ends lost 4 bases at V and 1 base at J; junction bases unmatched: 3. The CDR3 loop is CASSYGQANTEAFF. In DNA, the CDR3 is TGTGCCAGCAGCTATGGACAGGCGAACACTGAAGCTTTCTTT.

The sample holds many counts of this clonotype. The gene calls are TRBV5-1 and TRBJ2-1; D may correspond to TRBD1 or TRBD2 (6 bases each). The ends were cut back, 2 bases at V and 9 bases at J, with 15 bases in the middle. Germline CDR1 SGHRS, CDR2 YFSETQ. This CDR3 spans 14 amino acids. DNA for the CDR3: TGCGCCAGCAGCTTACAGGGTTGGAGGGGTGAGCAGTTCTTC. Translation gives CASSLQGWRGEQFF.

This clonotype showed up many times. The CDR3: CSAATGTYYGYTF. Written as DNA, the CDR3 is TGCAGTGCTGCCACCGGGACTTACTATGGCTACACCTTC. The genes are TRBV20-1 and TRBJ1-2; possibly TRBD1 for D (5 bases). Trimming pared 5 bases from V and 3 bases from J, leaving 13 bases between. There are 13 residues in the CDR3. Germline V gene data show CDR1 as DFQATT and CDR2 as SNEGSKA (reference sequence).

This clonotype rates as medium-sized. V usage is TRBV24-1 and J usage is TRBJ2-1, with 12 bases lining up with TRBD2. With V trimmed by 3 bases and J by 0 bases, 2 bases remained unmatched. Per germline, CDR1 KGHDR and CDR2 SFDVKD. The CDR3 sequence is 17 residues long. In DNA form, the CDR3 reads TGTGCCACCAGTGATCCGACTAGCGGGAGCTCCTACAATGAGCAGTTCTTC. Encoded protein: CATSDPTSGSSYNEQFF.

This clonotype has a handful of counts. The rearrangement links TRBV20-1 to TRBJ1-2; no clear D. V dropped 5 bases and J dropped 3 bases, with 13 bases sitting between them. The germline V gene has CDR1 DFQATT and CDR2 SNEGSKA (reference sequence). The CDR3 spans 13 residues. The CDR3 region is CSAWPSTDYGYTF. CDR3 sequence (DNA): TGCAGTGCTTGGCCTTCAACTGACTATGGCTACACCTTC.

The gene calls are TRBV5-1 and TRBJ1-4; D not resolved. The CDR3 sequence is 14 residues long. In germline, CDR1 is SGHRS, CDR2 YFSETQ. Trimming removed 0 bases at V and 5 bases at J, with 8 bases between. The CDR3 here is CASSLVIPNEKLFF. The CDR3 nucleotides are TGCGCCAGCAGCTTGGTAATCCCCAATGAAAAACTGTTTTTT.